This T cell receptor beta chain was profiled in a study of T cells in Graves' hyperthyroidism and ophthalmopathy. Amplification of TCR beta CDR3 regions used RNA as the template. Carried out on the TCR CDR3, a first-round RT-PCR used the HTBI primer set. TCRdb reanalysed the multiplex PCR reads using MiXCR and keeps one entry per CDR3 protein. The sample includes hundreds of thousands of distinct CDR3 sequences, roughly 46% of them seen just once. This CDR3 comprises 14 residues. CDR1 and CDR2 from the germline V gene are LNHNV and YYDKDF (reference sequence). The V and J ends lost 3 bases and 11 bases, in that order; junction bases with no gene match: 8.

The sequenced sample consisted of peripheral blood or thyroid tissue (not recorded which). The rearrangement joins TRBV15 to TRBJ1-5; 9 nucleotides line up with TRBD1. This TCR derives from an adult man with Graves' disease, either hyperthyroidism or ophthalmopathy (not recorded which). The DNA for the CDR3 is TGTGCCACCAGCAGTGGGGGACAGGGCGAGACCCAGCATTTT. Its protein product is CATSSGGQGETQHF. Variable domain in full (rest from reference TRBV15 and TRBJ1-5): DAMVIQNPRYQVTQFGKPVTLSCSQTLNHNVMYWYQQKSSQAPKLLFHYYDKDFNNEADTPDNFQSRRPNTSFCFLDIRSPGLGDTAMYLCATSSGGQGETQHFGDGTRLSIL.